This entry lists 2 T cell receptor beta chains sequenced from one sample in a study of shared clonotypes between healthy human individuals. Here immunoSEQ multiplex PCR was the method, and the copy in TCRdb shows in-frame clones only, minus some. Of 110,000 or so clones listed, around 65% are singletons. The source material was memory CD8+ T cells sorted from blood. Regarding subset: CD45RO+ cells pooled with CCR7-negative TemRA cells. These receptors all come from a woman aged 30 to 39 in good health.

CDR3 bases: TGCGCCAGCACCAAATTCGGGCAGGGATCTACCGACGAGCAGTACTTC. This codes for CASTKFGQGSTDEQYF. The genes are TRBV5-1 and TRBJ2-7; the D gene is possibly TRBD1 (5 bases). Germline V CDR1 and CDR2: SGHRS, YFSETQ. The CDR3 contains 16 residues. V lost 6 bases and J lost 5, with 24 bases in between.

DNA of the CDR3: TGTGCCAGTAGTATAGGCCAGGCGAGACATTTGTACTTC. Its protein product is CASSIGQARHLYF. The chain combines TRBV19 with TRBJ2-7; no clear D gene. The CDR3 is 13 amino acids. Per the germline V gene, CDR1 is LNHDA and CDR2 is SQIVND (reference sequence). Deletions cut 1 base from V and 12 bases from J, with 16 bases between.